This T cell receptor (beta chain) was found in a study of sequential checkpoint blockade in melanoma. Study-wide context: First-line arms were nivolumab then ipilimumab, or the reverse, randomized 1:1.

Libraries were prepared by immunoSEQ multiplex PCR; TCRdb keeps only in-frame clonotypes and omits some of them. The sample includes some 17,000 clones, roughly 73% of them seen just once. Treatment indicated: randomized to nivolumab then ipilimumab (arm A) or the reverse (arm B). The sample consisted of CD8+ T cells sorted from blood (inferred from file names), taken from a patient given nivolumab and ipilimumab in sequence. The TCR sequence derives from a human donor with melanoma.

The CDR3 region has the DNA TGTGCCAGCAGACTAGCGGGGGGGCAAAATGAGCAGTTCTTC. It specifies CASRLAGGQNEQFF. The chain couples TRBV27 to TRBJ2-1; 13 bases map to TRBD2. Germline CDR1 is MNHEY and CDR2 is SMNVEV (reference sequence). J was trimmed by 7 bases and V by 6 bases; bases with no gene match: 3. There are 14 residues in the CDR3.